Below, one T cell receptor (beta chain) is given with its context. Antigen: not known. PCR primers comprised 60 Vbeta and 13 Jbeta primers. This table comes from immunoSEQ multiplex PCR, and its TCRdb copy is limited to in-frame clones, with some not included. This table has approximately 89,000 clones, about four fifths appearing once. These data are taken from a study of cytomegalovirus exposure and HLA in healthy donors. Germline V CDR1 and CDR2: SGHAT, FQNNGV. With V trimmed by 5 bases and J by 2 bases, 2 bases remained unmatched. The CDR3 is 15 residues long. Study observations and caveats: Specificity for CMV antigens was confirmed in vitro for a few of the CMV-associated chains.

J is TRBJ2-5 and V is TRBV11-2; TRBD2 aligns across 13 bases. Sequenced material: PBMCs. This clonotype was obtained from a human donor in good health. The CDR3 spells CASSQGLAGQETQYF. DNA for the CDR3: TGTGCCAGCAGCCAGGGACTAGCGGGGCAAGAGACCCAGTACTTC.